These 17 T cell receptor beta chains were all obtained from the same sample, sequenced in a study of cytomegalovirus exposure and HLA in healthy donors. The PCR made use of 60 Vbeta and 13 Jbeta primers. The method was immunoSEQ multiplex PCR; TCRdb's version includes in-frame clones alone and lacks a portion of them. The table records around 130,000 clones, 60% to 85% of them present only once. Material for sequencing was PBMCs. Receptor source: a woman between 18 and 29 years old in good health and CMV-seronegative.

The chain combines TRBV7-2 with TRBJ2-7, with 9 bases aligning to TRBD2. Germline V gives CDR1 SGHTA, CDR2 FQGNSA. The CDR3 loop spans 14 amino acids. V was clipped by 4 bases and J by 6 bases; unmatched bases: 7. CDR3 in DNA: TGTGCCAGCAGCTCCGGGACTAGCATACTCGAGCAGTACTTC. This gives the protein CASSSGTSILEQYF.

This clone was seen only a few times. The V and J genes are TRBV7-6 and TRBJ2-1; 8 bases agree with TRBD2. The junction had 2 bases not matched to a gene; V was cut back by 1 base and J by 3 bases. Germline values: CDR1 SGHVS, CDR2 FNYEAQ. The length of the CDR3 is 15 residues. CDR3 in DNA: TGTGCCAGCAGCTTAGGGACTAGCATCTACAATGAGCAGTTCTTC. This translates into CASSLGTSIYNEQFF. The entire variable domain, with the rest obtained from reference TRBV7-6 and TRBJ2-1, is as follows: GAGVSQSPRYKVTKRGQDVALRCDPISGHVSLYWYRQALGQGPEFLTYFNYEAQQDKSGLPNDRFSAERPEGSISTLTIQRTEQRDSAMYRCASSLGTSIYNEQFFGPGTRLTVL.

J is TRBJ1-5 and V is TRBV7-6; 8 positions match TRBD1. The CDR3 spans 17 residues. Germline CDR1 reads SGHVS; CDR2 reads FNYEAQ. Losses at the gene ends were 10 bases for V and 3 bases for J; bases not matched to a gene: 17. The CDR3 protein is CATIGWRQGRTNQPQHF. CDR3 nucleotides: TGTGCCACCATCGGATGGAGACAGGGGAGAACCAATCAGCCCCAGCATTTT.

Here the CDR3 DNA reads TGTGCCAGCAGCTCTGGGACAGGAGCCTATGGCTACACCTTC. Protein: CASSSGTGAYGYTF. The V and J genes are TRBV5-4 and TRBJ1-2; 8 bases fit TRBD1. The germline V gene encodes CDR1 SGHNT and CDR2 YYREEE (reference sequence). This CDR3 contains 14 residues. Trimming took 3 bases from V and 4 from J; bases not matched to a gene: 5.

V gene TRBV2 combines with J gene TRBJ2-3; no firm D call. The CDR3 spans 13 residues. Trimming stripped 4 bases from V and 0 bases from J, with 5 bases between. Germline V gene lookup returns CDR1 SNHLY and CDR2 FYNNEI. CDR3 loop: CASSVLSTDTQYF. CDR3 coding DNA: TGTGCCAGCAGTGTCCTTAGCACAGATACGCAGTATTTT.

In its sample, this clone was seen once. The CDR3 reads CASALSNEQFF. The CDR3 bases are TGTGCTAGTGCCCTGAGCAATGAGCAGTTCTTC. The J gene is TRBJ2-1, the V gene TRBV12-5; the D is unclear. Germline V gene sequence: CDR1 LGHNT, CDR2 FRNRAP. The CDR3 is 11 residues long. V dropped 7 bases and J dropped 6 bases, with 7 bases sitting between them.

The V call is TRBV29-1, the J call TRBJ1-5, with a weak D call TRBD1 (5 bases). CDR3 size: 12 residues. Trimming shortened V by 4 bases and J by 5 bases, and 9 bases separated the two germline ends. The germline V gene has CDR1 SQVTM and CDR2 ANQGSEA. The CDR3 is CSVGGGYQPQHF. CDR3 sequence (DNA): TGCAGCGTTGGGGGCGGATATCAGCCCCAGCATTTT.

This clone was observed a handful of times. The chain couples TRBV29-1 to TRBJ2-7; 10 bases agree with TRBD1. Germline V CDR1 and CDR2: SQVTM, ANQGSEA. V trimming: 7 bases; J trimming: 6 bases; junction bases outside the gene matches: 9. The CDR3 has 13 amino acids. The CDR3 nucleotides are TGCAGCGGTAGACAGGGGGCGCTTAGCGAGCAGTACTTC. Translated, it gives CSGRQGALSEQYF.

J is TRBJ1-1 and V is TRBV15; no clear D. The CDR3 consists of 13 residues. With 5 bases removed from V and 5 bases from J, the gap between germline ends came to 12 bases. Germline CDR1 and CDR2: LNHNV and YYDKDF (reference sequence). CDR3 nucleotide sequence: TGTGCCACCAGCCCCCGTGGCGGGACTGAAGCTTTCTTT. It translates to CATSPRGGTEAFF.

This rearrangement joins TRBV6-5 to TRBJ2-7; tentatively, D is TRBD2 (5 bases). The CDR3 sequence is 15 residues long. Trimming pared 6 bases from V and 5 bases from J, leaving 20 bases between. Germline-derived CDR1 and CDR2 are MNHEY and SVGAGI. As DNA, the CDR3 is TGTGCCAGCAGCCAAGCGACACCCGCCGGGGACGAGCAGTACTTC. Translated, it gives CASSQATPAGDEQYF.

The chain recombines TRBV30 with TRBJ1-5; 9 nucleotides match TRBD1. V lost 5 bases to trimming and J lost 4 bases; unmatched junction nucleotides: 0. The germline V gene has CDR1 GTSNPN and CDR2 SVGIG (reference sequence). The CDR3 spans 12 residues. DNA for the CDR3: TGTGCCTGGGGACAGGGGAATCAGCCCCAGCATTTT. Protein product: CAWGQGNQPQHF.

The V call is TRBV30, the J call TRBJ1-1, with TRBD1 as a possible D gene (6 bases). The CDR3 runs to 13 residues. Germline CDR1 GTSNPN, CDR2 SVGIG (reference sequence). The germline V and J ends were trimmed by 7 bases and 3 bases, with 15 bases remaining between them. CDR3 nucleotides: TGTGCCTCAGCAGGGGTCCTACACACTGAAGCTTTCTTT. It codes for CASAGVLHTEAFF.

The chain recombines TRBV4-2 with TRBJ2-7, with D possibly matching TRBD2 (5 bases). CDR1 is LGHNA and CDR2 is YNFKEQ in the germline V gene. This CDR3 region has 14 residues. Deletions cut 1 base from V and 7 bases from J, with 14 bases between. The CDR3 spells CASSQVSETGEQYF. DNA of the CDR3: TGTGCCAGCAGCCAAGTCAGCGAGACGGGGGAGCAGTACTTC.

The chain links TRBV7-2 to TRBJ2-1, with TRBD2 matching 7 bases. Germline loops: CDR1 SGHTA, CDR2 FQGNSA. The CDR3 extends over 16 amino acids. V was clipped by 6 bases and J by 4 bases; unmatched bases: 12. This chain's CDR3 is CASSSLGSGAYNEQFF. Here the CDR3 DNA reads TGTGCCAGCAGTTCCCTCGGGAGCGGGGCTTACAATGAGCAGTTCTTC.

V usage is TRBV7-2 and J usage is TRBJ2-3; D is unclear. The V end lost 2 bases, the J end lost 5 bases, and 14 bases lay between the germline ends. The CDR3 has 15 amino acids. From germline, CDR1 is SGHTA and CDR2 FQGNSA. Here the CDR3 reads CASSLQTERRDTQYF. DNA of the CDR3: TGTGCCAGCAGCTTACAGACGGAAAGGAGAGATACGCAGTATTTT.

This clone was seen only a few times. This chain connects TRBV7-2 to TRBJ2-1; no clear D. CDR1 SGHTA and CDR2 FQGNSA come from the germline V gene. This CDR3 has 13 residues. Between the trimmed V and J ends, which lost 4 bases and 3 bases, there was a span of 7 bases. CDR3 DNA: TGTGCCAGCAGCTCCCTAGTCTACAATGAGCAGTTCTTC. This sequence encodes CASSSLVYNEQFF.

The chain links TRBV7-9 to TRBJ2-7; a possible D gene is TRBD1 (6 bases). The germline CDR1 and CDR2 sequences are SEHNR and FQNEAQ (reference sequence). V shed 1 base and J shed 2 bases, with 12 bases lying between them. The CDR3 is 15 residues long. In DNA form, the CDR3 reads TGTGCCAGCAGCTTAGGGGACACCGGGCCCTACGAGCAGTACTTC. Protein product: CASSLGDTGPYEQYF.